The present T cell receptor (beta chain) was sequenced within a study of PD-1 blockade in classical Hodgkin lymphoma. On the study more broadly: It was nivolumab at 3 mg/kg, given intravenously every 2 weeks, that patients received. The study, taken as a whole, reports: Baseline diversity resembling that of newly diagnosed patients was seen in complete responders.

The length of the CDR3 is 13 residues. V lost 2 bases and J 2 bases, leaving 7 bases between the germline ends. In germline, CDR1 is SEHNR, CDR2 FQNEAQ (reference sequence). The table came from immunoSEQ multiplex PCR; TCRdb's copy has only in-frame clones and leaves some out. This sample has about 98,000 clones, with around 90% found just once. This clone was seen only once. The antigen remains undetermined. There was relapse after autologous stem cell transplantation in every patient, and there was variation in brentuximab vedotin exposure. Sequencing was performed on peripheral blood mononuclear cells (PBMCs), taken at baseline. This chain uses TRBV7-9 with TRBJ2-7, with a weak D call TRBD1 (5 bases). The sequence was collected from a human donor with classical Hodgkin lymphoma. The CDR3 loop reads CASSLQGPYEQYF. CDR3 sequence (DNA): TGTGCCAGCAGCTTACAGGGTCCCTACGAGCAGTACTTC.